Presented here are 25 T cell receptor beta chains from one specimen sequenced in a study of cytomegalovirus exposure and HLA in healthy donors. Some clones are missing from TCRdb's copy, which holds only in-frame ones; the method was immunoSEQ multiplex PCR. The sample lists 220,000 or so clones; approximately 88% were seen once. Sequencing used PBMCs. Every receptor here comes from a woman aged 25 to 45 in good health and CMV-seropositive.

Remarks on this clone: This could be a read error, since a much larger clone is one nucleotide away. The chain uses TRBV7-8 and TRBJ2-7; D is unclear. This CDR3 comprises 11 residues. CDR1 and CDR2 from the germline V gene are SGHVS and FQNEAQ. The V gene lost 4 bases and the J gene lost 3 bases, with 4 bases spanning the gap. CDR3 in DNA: TGTGCCAGCAGCTCCTACTACGAGCAGTACTTC. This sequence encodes CASSSYYEQYF.

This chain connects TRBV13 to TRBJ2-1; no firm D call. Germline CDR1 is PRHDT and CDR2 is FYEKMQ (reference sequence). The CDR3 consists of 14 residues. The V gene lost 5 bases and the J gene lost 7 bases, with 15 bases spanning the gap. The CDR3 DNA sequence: TGTGCCAGCAGCCCACCGGCCCCACGTAATGAGCAGTTCTTC. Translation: CASSPPAPRNEQFF.

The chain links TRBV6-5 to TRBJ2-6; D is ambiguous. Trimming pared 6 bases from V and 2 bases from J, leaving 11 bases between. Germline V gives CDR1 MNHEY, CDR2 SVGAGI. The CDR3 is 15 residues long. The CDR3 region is CASSENGAGANVLTF. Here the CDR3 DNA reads TGTGCCAGCAGCGAAAATGGGGCTGGGGCCAACGTCCTGACTTTC.

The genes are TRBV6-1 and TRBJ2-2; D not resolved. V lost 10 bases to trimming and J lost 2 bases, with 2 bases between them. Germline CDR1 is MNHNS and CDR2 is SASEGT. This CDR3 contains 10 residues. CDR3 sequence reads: CATNTGELFF. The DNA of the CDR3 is TGTGCCACAAACACCGGGGAGCTGTTTTTT.

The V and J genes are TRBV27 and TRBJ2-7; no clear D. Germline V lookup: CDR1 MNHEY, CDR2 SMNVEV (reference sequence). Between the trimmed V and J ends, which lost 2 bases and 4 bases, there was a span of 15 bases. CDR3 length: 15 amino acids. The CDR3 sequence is CASSLRQAVEYEQYF. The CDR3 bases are TGTGCCAGCAGTTTACGCCAGGCCGTTGAGTACGAGCAGTACTTC.

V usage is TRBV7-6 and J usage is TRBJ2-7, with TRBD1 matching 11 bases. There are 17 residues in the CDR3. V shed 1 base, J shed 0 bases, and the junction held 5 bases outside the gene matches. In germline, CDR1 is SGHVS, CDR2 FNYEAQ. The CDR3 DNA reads TGTGCCAGCAGCTTAGAAAAAGGGACAGGGGGCTCCTACGAGCAGTACTTC. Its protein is CASSLEKGTGGSYEQYF.

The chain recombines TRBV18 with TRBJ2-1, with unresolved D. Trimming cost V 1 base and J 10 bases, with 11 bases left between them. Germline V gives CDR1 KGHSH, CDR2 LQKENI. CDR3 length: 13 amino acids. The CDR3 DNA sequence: TGTGCCAGCTCACCACGCGAAATAGGAGAGCAGTTCTTC. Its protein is CASSPREIGEQFF.

The CDR3 DNA sequence: TGTGCCAGCAGCTTCAGGGACAAGAACACTGAAGCTTTCTTT. This gives the protein CASSFRDKNTEAFF. This chain links TRBV7-9 with TRBJ1-1; the D gene is possibly TRBD1 (6 bases). The length of the CDR3 is 14 residues. The V and J ends lost 3 bases and 1 base respectively, with 9 bases between them. The germline V gene encodes CDR1 SEHNR and CDR2 FQNEAQ (reference sequence). The whole variable domain, remainder taken from reference TRBV7-9 and TRBJ1-1, is DTGVSQNPRHKITKRGQNVTFRCDPISEHNRLYWYRQTLGQGPEFLTYFQNEAQLEKSRLLSDRFSAERPKGSFSTLEIQRTEQGDSAMYLCASSFRDKNTEAFFGQGTRLTVV.

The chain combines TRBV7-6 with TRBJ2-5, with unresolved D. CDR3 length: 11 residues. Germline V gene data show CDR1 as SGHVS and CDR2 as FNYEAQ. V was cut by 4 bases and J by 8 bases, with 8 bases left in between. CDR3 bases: TGTGCCAGCAGCTATGACCAAACCCAGTACTTC. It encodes CASSYDQTQYF.

CDR3 sequence (DNA): TGTGCCAGCAGCGGGGGGAGCTTATATGGCTACACCTTC. Translated: CASSGGSLYGYTF. This chain uses TRBV11-3 with TRBJ1-2; a weak D match, TRBD1 (5 bases). The CDR3 extends over 13 amino acids. Looked up from germline, CDR1 is SGHNT and CDR2 is YENEEA. V was clipped by 5 bases and J by 5 bases, with 12 bases between them.

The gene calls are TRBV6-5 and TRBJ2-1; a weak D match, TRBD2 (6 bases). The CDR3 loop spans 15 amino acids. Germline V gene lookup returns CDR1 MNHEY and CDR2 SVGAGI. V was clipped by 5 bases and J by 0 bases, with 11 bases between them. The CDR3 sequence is CASSAGRTSYNEQFF. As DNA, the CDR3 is TGTGCCAGCAGTGCAGGGAGGACCTCCTACAATGAGCAGTTCTTC.

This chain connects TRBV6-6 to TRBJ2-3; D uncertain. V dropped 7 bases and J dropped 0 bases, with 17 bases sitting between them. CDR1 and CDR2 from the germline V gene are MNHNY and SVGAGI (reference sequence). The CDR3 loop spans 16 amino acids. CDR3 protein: CASKIHADTSTDTQYF. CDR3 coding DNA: TGTGCCAGCAAAATACACGCCGATACTAGCACAGATACGCAGTATTTT.

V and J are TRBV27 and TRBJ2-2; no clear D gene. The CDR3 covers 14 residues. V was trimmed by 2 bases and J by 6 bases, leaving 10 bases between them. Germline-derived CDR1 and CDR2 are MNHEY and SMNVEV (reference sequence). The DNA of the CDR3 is TGTGCCAGCAGTTTAGGAACCGGGCCCGGGGAGCTGTTTTTT. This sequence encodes CASSLGTGPGELFF.

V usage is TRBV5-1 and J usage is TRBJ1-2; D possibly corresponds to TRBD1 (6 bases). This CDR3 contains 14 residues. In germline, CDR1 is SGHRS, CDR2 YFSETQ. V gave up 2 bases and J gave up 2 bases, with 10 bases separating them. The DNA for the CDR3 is TGCGCCAGCAGCTTCAGGACAGCCAACTATGGCTACACCTTC. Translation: CASSFRTANYGYTF.

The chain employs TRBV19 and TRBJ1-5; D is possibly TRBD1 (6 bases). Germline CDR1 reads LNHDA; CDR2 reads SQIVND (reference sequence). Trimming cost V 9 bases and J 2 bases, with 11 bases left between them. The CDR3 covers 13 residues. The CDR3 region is CASGTLGNQPQHF. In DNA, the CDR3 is TGTGCCAGCGGGACATTGGGCAATCAGCCCCAGCATTTT.

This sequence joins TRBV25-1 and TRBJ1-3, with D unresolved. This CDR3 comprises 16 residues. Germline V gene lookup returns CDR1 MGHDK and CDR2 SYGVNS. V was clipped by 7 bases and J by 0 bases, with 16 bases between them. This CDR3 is CASTQPPPSSGNTIYF. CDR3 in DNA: TGTGCCAGCACCCAACCCCCCCCGAGCTCTGGAAACACCATATATTTT.

CDR3 sequence (DNA): TGTGCCAGCAGCCCAGTAGCAGGAGACTACAATGAGCAGTTCTTC. Its translation: CASSPVAGDYNEQFF. This rearrangement joins TRBV9 to TRBJ2-1; D is unclear. Trimming left V 4 bases short and J 3 bases short, with 14 bases between. CDR3 length: 15 residues. Germline CDR1 is SGDLS and CDR2 is YYNGEE.

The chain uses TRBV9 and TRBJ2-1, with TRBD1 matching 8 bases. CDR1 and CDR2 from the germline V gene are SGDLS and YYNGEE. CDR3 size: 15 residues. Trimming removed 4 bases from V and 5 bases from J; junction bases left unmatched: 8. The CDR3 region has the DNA TGTGCCAGCAGCCTTGGAGGGACAGGAAACAATGAGCAGTTCTTC. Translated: CASSLGGTGNNEQFF. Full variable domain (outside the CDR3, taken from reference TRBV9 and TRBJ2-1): DSGVTQTPKHLITATGQRVTLRCSPRSGDLSVYWYQQSLDQGLQFLIQYYNGEERAKGNILERFSAQQFPDLHSELNLSSLELGDSALYFCASSLGGTGNNEQFFGPGTRLTVL.

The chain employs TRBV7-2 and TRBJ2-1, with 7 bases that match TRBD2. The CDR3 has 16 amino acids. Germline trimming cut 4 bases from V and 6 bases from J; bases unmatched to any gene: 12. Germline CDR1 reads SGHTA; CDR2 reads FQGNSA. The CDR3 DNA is TGTGCCAGCAGCTCCTCTCTCGCGGGAGAGGGCAATGAGCAGTTCTTC. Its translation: CASSSSLAGEGNEQFF.

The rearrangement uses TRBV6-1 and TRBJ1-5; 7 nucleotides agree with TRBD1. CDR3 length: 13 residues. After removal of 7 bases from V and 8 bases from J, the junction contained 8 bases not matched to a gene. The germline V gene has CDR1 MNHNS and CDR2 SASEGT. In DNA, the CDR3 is TGTGCCAGCAACTCCGTACAGGGGAAGCCCCAGCATTTT. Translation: CASNSVQGKPQHF.

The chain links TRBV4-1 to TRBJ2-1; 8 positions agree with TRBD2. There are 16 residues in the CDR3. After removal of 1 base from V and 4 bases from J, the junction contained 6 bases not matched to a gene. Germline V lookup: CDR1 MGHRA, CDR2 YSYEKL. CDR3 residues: CASSQVGTRSYNEQFF. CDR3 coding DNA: TGCGCCAGCAGCCAAGTTGGGACTAGGTCTTACAATGAGCAGTTCTTC.

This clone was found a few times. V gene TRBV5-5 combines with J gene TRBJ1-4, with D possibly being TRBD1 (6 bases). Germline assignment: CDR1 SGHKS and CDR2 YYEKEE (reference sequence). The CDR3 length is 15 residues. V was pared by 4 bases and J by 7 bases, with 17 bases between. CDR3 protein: CASSPRTESSEKLFF. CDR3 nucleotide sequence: TGTGCCAGCAGCCCCCGGACAGAGTCTTCTGAAAAACTGTTTTTT.

The CDR3 region has the DNA TGTGCCAGCAGCTTGGTAGGGGGGGAATACTATGGCTACACCTTC. Its translation: CASSLVGGEYYGYTF. The genes are TRBV5-6 and TRBJ1-2; a possible D gene is TRBD1 (6 bases). The CDR3 runs 15 residues. With 0 bases removed from V and 3 bases from J, the gap between germline ends came to 12 bases. The germline gives CDR1 SGHDT, CDR2 YYEEEE.

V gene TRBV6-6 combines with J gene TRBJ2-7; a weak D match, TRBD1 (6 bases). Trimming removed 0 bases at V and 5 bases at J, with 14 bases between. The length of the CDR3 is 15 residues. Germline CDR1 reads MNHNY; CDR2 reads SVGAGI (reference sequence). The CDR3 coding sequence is TGTGCCAGCAGTTACTCGTTGGGCAGGGGAGACGAGCAGTACTTC. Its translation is CASSYSLGRGDEQYF.

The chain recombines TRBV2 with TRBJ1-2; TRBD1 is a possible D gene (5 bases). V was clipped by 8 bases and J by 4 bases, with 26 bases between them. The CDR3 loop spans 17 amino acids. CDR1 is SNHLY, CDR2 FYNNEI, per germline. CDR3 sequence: CASSRGGRDPMSYGYTF. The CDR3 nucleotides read TGTGCCAGCTCACGTGGGGGACGCGACCCTATGAGCTATGGCTACACCTTC.